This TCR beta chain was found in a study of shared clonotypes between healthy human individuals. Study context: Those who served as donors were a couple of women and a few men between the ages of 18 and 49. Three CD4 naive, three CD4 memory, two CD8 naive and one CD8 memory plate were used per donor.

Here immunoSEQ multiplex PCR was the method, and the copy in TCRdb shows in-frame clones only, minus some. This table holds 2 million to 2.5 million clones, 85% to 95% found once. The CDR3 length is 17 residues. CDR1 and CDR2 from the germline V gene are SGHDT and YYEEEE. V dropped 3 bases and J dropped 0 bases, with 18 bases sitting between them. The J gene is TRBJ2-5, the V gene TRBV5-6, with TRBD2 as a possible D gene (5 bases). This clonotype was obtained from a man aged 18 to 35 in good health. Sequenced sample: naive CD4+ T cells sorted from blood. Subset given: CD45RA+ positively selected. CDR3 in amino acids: CASSSSTDSWYQETQYF. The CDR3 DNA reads TGTGCCAGCAGCTCTTCCACGGACTCTTGGTACCAAGAGACCCAGTACTTC.